This T cell receptor beta chain was found in a study of blood T cell repertoires in COVID-19. TCRdb's table, derived via immunoSEQ multiplex PCR, lists solely in-frame clones and lacks some. The table shows some 100,000 clones, with around four fifths occurring only once. This CDR3 spans 13 amino acids. The V and J ends lost 6 bases and 12 bases, in that order; junction bases with no gene match: 10. The germline V gene has CDR1 SNHLY and CDR2 FYNNEI. The sequence came from a human donor in a cohort sampled during active COVID-19. Sequencing was performed on peripheral blood. V is TRBV2 and J is TRBJ1-1; 10 bases match TRBD1. CDR3 residues: CASSRDRGARSFF. CDR3 nucleotide sequence: TGTGCCAGCAGCCGGGACAGGGGCGCCCGGTCTTTCTTT.